Shown below are 4 T cell receptor beta chains from a single sample sequenced in a study of blood T cell repertoires in COVID-19. Sequenced by immunoSEQ multiplex PCR; TCRdb stores in-frame clones only, minus some. Among almost 90,000 clones listed, roughly 87% were seen once. Sequencing was carried out using peripheral blood. These receptors all stem from a man between 18 and 35 years old with COVID-19, enrolled during active disease.

The rearrangement uses TRBV4-2 and TRBJ1-6; 9 bases map to TRBD1. This CDR3 is 19 amino acids long. V dropped 0 bases and J dropped 1; count of bases not matched to a gene: 7. Germline V gene data show CDR1 as LGHNA and CDR2 as YNFKEQ. CDR3 loop: CASSQEVWGTGSYNSPLHF. CDR3 DNA sequence: TGTGCCAGCAGCCAAGAGGTTTGGGGGACAGGGTCCTATAATTCACCCCTCCACTTT.

The chain is built from TRBV12-3 or TRBV12-4 and TRBJ2-7; D uncertain. The CDR3 covers 11 residues. The V gene lost 6 bases and the J gene lost 5 bases, with 8 bases spanning the gap. In DNA, the CDR3 is TGTGCCAGCAGCCTGTCGGACGAGCAGTACTTC. It yields the protein CASSLSDEQYF.

As regards this clone: The junction departs from the called germline gene at one end, perhaps through a read error. V gene TRBV28 combines with J gene TRBJ2-3; 13 bases fit TRBD2. The CDR3 sequence is 16 residues long. CDR1 is MDHEN, CDR2 SYDVKM, per germline. CDR3 amino acids: CASSLWTSGSSDTQYF. In DNA form, the CDR3 reads TGTGCCAGCAGTCTATGGACTAGCGGGAGTTCGGATACGCAGTATTTT.

This chain links TRBV27 with TRBJ1-4; TRBD1 matches at 7 bases. Trimming took 1 base from V and 0 from J; bases not matched to a gene: 2. CDR3 size: 16 residues. Germline loops: CDR1 MNHEY, CDR2 SMNVEV (reference sequence). The chain's CDR3 is CASSLFTGATNEKLFF. In nucleotides, the CDR3 is TGTGCCAGCAGTTTATTCACAGGGGCAACTAATGAAAAACTGTTTTTT. Full variable domain (rest looked up from reference TRBV27 and TRBJ1-4): EAQVTQNPRYLITVTGKKLTVTCSQNMNHEYMSWYRQDPGLGLRQIYYSMNVEVTDKGDVPEGYKVSRKEKRNFPLILESPSPNQTSLYFCASSLFTGATNEKLFFGSGTQLSVL.